This TCR beta chain was observed in a study of cytomegalovirus exposure and HLA in healthy donors. Study-wide background: HLA-typed donors were the source of some 80 million unique TCRs, which an early data release held.

The PCR made use of 60 Vbeta and 13 Jbeta primers. Data came from immunoSEQ multiplex PCR; TCRdb stores just in-frame clones and leaves some out. The sample gives 150,000 to 180,000 clones, around three quarters of which show up once; around 4.1% is in the top ten. Germline V lookup: CDR1 MNHNS, CDR2 SASEGT. This CDR3 is built from 13 residues. V was clipped by 7 bases and J by 7 bases, with 17 bases between them. The source of this sequence is a woman in her forties in good health and CMV-seronegative. Material for sequencing was PBMCs. The chain is built from TRBV6-1 and TRBJ2-7; possible D gene TRBD2, 6 bases. The CDR3 reads CASTPGPGREQYF. The CDR3 bases are TGTGCCAGCACCCCGGGGCCGGGGAGGGAGCAGTACTTC.